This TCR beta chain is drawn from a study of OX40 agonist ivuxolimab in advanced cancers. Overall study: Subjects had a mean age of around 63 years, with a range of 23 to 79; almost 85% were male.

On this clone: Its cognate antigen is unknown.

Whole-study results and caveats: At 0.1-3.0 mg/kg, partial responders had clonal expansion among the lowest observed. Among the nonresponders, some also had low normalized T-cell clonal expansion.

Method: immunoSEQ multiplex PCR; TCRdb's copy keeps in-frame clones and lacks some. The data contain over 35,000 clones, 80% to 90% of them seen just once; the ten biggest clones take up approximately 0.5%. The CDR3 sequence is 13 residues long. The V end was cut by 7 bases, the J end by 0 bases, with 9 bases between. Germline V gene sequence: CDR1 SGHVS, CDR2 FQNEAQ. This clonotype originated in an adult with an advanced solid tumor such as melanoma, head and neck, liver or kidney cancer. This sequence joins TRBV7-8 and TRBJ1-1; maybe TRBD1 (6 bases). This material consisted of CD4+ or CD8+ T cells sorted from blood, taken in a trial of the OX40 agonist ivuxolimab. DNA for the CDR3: TGTGCCAGCATCAAGGGGGTGAACACTGAAGCTTTCTTT. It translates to CASIKGVNTEAFF.